One sample yielded the 20 T cell receptor beta chains listed below, sequenced in a study of cytotoxic CD8 clonotypes in ibrutinib-treated CLL (dated by TCRdb to about 2021). Libraries came from the immunoSEQ multiplex PCR assay. In TCRdb, the immuneACCESS table is reduced to in-frame sequences with V and J assigned. These tables do not hold every clone; where another copy was compared, an unresolved V gene accounts for under half, and the others remain unexplained. Recorded for this sample are some 120,000 clones; under 70% of them occurred a single time. Clones ranked in the top ten supply about 40% of the sample. This sample's time point label indicates: approximately 2 years on ibrutinib. The source material was PBMCs, sampled after 24 months of ibrutinib treatment. These receptor sequences come from a human donor with chronic lymphocytic leukemia.

The chain recombines TRBV5-1 with TRBJ2-3; TRBD2 matches at 10 bases. V lost 4 bases to trimming and J lost 1 base; unmatched junction nucleotides: 3. The CDR3 extends over 15 amino acids. Germline CDR1 and CDR2: SGHRS and YFSETQ. The CDR3 reads CASSALAGGTDTQYF. The CDR3 DNA sequence: TGCGCCAGCAGCGCCCTAGCGGGGGGCACAGATACGCAGTATTTT.

This clone was seen only once. The chain has TRBV2 and TRBJ1-6; 7 bases agree with TRBD1. The germline CDR1 and CDR2 sequences are SNHLY and FYNNEI. The V gene end was trimmed by 2 bases and the J gene end by 9 bases; junction bases not matched to a gene: 16. The CDR3 is made up of 18 amino acids. The CDR3 reads CASSESTYITQGGSPLHF. The CDR3 nucleotides read TGTGCCAGCAGTGAATCAACCTATATAACCCAGGGGGGTTCACCCCTCCACTTT.

The J gene is TRBJ2-5, the V gene TRBV15, with 10 nucleotides matching TRBD1. Germline V gene lookup returns CDR1 LNHNV and CDR2 YYDKDF (reference sequence). The V gene end was trimmed by 1 base and the J gene end by 1 base; junction bases not matched to a gene: 3. There are 16 residues in the CDR3. The CDR3 protein is CATSRGTGGSQETQYF. CDR3 DNA: TGTGCCACCAGCAGAGGGACAGGGGGGAGCCAAGAGACCCAGTACTTC.

V is TRBV6-5 and J is TRBJ2-7; D remains ambiguous. V was trimmed by 6 bases and J by 0 bases, leaving 9 bases between them. The germline gives CDR1 MNHEY, CDR2 SVGAGI. This CDR3 is built from 13 residues. This chain's CDR3 is CASRDQSSYEQYF. The DNA of the CDR3 is TGTGCCAGCAGGGATCAGAGCTCCTACGAGCAGTACTTC.

This chain joins TRBV6-1 and TRBJ2-3; possibly TRBD2 for D (5 bases). Looked up from germline, CDR1 is MNHNS and CDR2 is SASEGT. This CDR3 is 13 amino acids long. V was pared by 4 bases and J by 3 bases, with 8 bases between. In DNA, the CDR3 is TGTGCCAGCAGTGGCTGGGAGACAGATACGCAGTATTTT. Its translation is CASSGWETDTQYF.

V usage is TRBV4-1 and J usage is TRBJ1-2; D not resolved. The CDR3 spans 16 residues. Germline V gene lookup returns CDR1 MGHRA and CDR2 YSYEKL. V was pared by 0 bases and J by 4 bases, with 15 bases between. The CDR3 sequence: CASSQDLREYGYGYTF. CDR3 DNA: TGCGCCAGCAGCCAAGATTTAAGGGAATACGGCTATGGCTACACCTTC.

This clone was detected only once. V is TRBV27 and J is TRBJ2-7, with D possibly being TRBD2 (6 bases). Germline V gene sequence: CDR1 MNHEY, CDR2 SMNVEV (reference sequence). The CDR3 spans 16 residues. V lost 4 bases, J lost 4 bases, and 20 bases lay in between. CDR3 DNA: TGTGCCAGCAGTTCCAAGGGACTCCCGATCCAATACGAGCAGTACTTC. Its translation is CASSSKGLPIQYEQYF.

The chain recombines TRBV5-4 with TRBJ2-7, with 7 positions matching TRBD2. The V segment lost 4 bases and the J segment 2 bases; nucleotides outside the gene matches: 9. Looked up from germline, CDR1 is SGHNT and CDR2 is YYREEE (reference sequence). There are 15 residues in the CDR3. The CDR3 bases are TGTGCCAGCAGCCGACCCGGGGGGTTAACCTACGAGCAGTACTTC. It translates to CASSRPGGLTYEQYF.

The V and J genes are TRBV29-1 and TRBJ2-1, with TRBD1 as a possible D gene (8 bases). The germline CDR1 and CDR2 sequences are SQVTM and ANQGSEA. V was shortened by 1 base and J by 4 bases, with 20 bases between the two germline ends. This CDR3 is 17 amino acids long. In DNA form, the CDR3 reads TGCAGCGTTGAAGCTCCCAGGGGGCGGGGAGGGTACAATGAGCAGTTCTTC. Translating it yields CSVEAPRGRGGYNEQFF.

The chain links TRBV25-1 to TRBJ1-2; D not resolved. The V end lost 2 bases, the J end lost 5 bases, and 6 bases lay between the germline ends. Germline CDR1 MGHDK, CDR2 SYGVNS. This CDR3 comprises 12 residues. As DNA, the CDR3 is TGTGCCAGCAGTGAACCACCTTATGGCTACACCTTC. As protein: CASSEPPYGYTF.

This chain joins TRBV25-1 and TRBJ2-2; tentative D call: TRBD1 (5 bases). The V gene's germline CDR1 is MGHDK and CDR2 SYGVNS. Trimming shortened V by 3 bases and J by 7 bases, and 12 bases separated the two germline ends. The CDR3 consists of 14 residues. The CDR3 DNA sequence: TGTGCCAGCAGTGACCCCAGGGCGTTCGGGGAGCTGTTTTTT. It translates to CASSDPRAFGELFF.

This clone was observed a handful of times. The rearrangement uses TRBV7-3 and TRBJ2-3; tentatively, D is TRBD2 (6 bases). The CDR3 totals 13 residues. V dropped 6 bases and J dropped 8 bases, with 15 bases sitting between them. Looked up from germline, CDR1 is SGHTA and CDR2 is FQGTGA. Here the CDR3 DNA reads TGTGCCAGCAGGCAAACTAGCACTGGTACGCAGTATTTT. It translates to CASRQTSTGTQYF.

The chain combines TRBV19 with TRBJ2-7; D may be TRBD2 (5 bases). CDR3 length: 13 amino acids. Trimming took off 2 bases at V and 2 bases at J, with 7 bases between the two ends. From germline, CDR1 is LNHDA and CDR2 SQIVND (reference sequence). The CDR3 DNA reads TGTGCCAGTAGTATACGGGGAACCTACGAGCAGTACTTC. It encodes CASSIRGTYEQYF.

The CDR3 is CASSAQTGFSYEQYF. CDR3 DNA: TGTGCCAGCAGTGCCCAGACAGGGTTCTCCTACGAGCAGTACTTC. The chain uses TRBV6-1 and TRBJ2-7; 7 nucleotides agree with TRBD1. The V segment lost 4 bases and the J segment 0 bases; nucleotides outside the gene matches: 6. CDR1 and CDR2 from the germline V gene are MNHNS and SASEGT. CDR3 length: 15 residues.

The chain has TRBV18 and TRBJ2-3; 8 nucleotides agree with TRBD2. The CDR3 length is 14 residues. Germline assignment: CDR1 KGHSH and CDR2 LQKENI. With 6 bases clipped from V and 6 bases from J, the junction kept 8 bases outside the gene matches. CDR3: CASSPRGGGDTQYF. The CDR3, as DNA: TGTGCCAGCTCCCCCCGGGGGGGCGGCGATACGCAGTATTTT.

V gene TRBV27 combines with J gene TRBJ2-1; TRBD2 matches at 7 bases. The germline CDR1 and CDR2 sequences are MNHEY and SMNVEV (reference sequence). Germline trimming cut 7 bases from V and 3 bases from J; bases unmatched to any gene: 12. This CDR3 comprises 16 residues. The CDR3: CASKGLGRERYNEQFF. CDR3 in DNA: TGTGCCAGCAAAGGTTTGGGGCGGGAGCGCTACAATGAGCAGTTCTTC.

V and J are TRBV5-6 and TRBJ2-5; D is undetermined. The germline V and J ends were trimmed by 0 bases and 7 bases, with 10 bases remaining between them. This CDR3 is 13 amino acids long. Per the germline V gene, CDR1 is SGHDT and CDR2 is YYEEEE. CDR3 loop: CASSLAIEVTQYF. The DNA for the CDR3 is TGTGCCAGCAGCTTGGCCATAGAGGTGACCCAGTACTTC. Filled out from reference TRBV5-6 and TRBJ2-5, the complete variable domain reads DAGVTQSPTHLIKTRGQQVTLRCSPKSGHDTVSWYQQALGQGPQFIFQYYEEEERQRGNFPDRFSGHQFPNYSSELNVNALLLGDSALYLCASSLAIEVTQYFGPGTRLLVL.

This clone was detected only a few times. This chain joins TRBV18 and TRBJ2-5, with 9 bases lining up with TRBD1. The CDR3 runs 15 residues. Germline V gene data show CDR1 as KGHSH and CDR2 as LQKENI. Trimming took 0 bases from V and 4 from J; bases not matched to a gene: 3. The DNA for the CDR3 is TGTGCCAGCTCACCACCGGAGACAGGGGGAGAGACCCAGTACTTC. Protein: CASSPPETGGETQYF.

This chain joins TRBV7-8 and TRBJ2-3; either TRBD1 or TRBD2 may supply D (6 bases each). V was pared by 10 bases and J by 3 bases, with 14 bases between. Germline assignment: CDR1 SGHVS and CDR2 FQNEAQ. The length of the CDR3 is 13 residues. The CDR3 spells CATQTGGTDTQYF. Written as DNA, the CDR3 is TGTGCCACCCAGACAGGAGGGACAGATACGCAGTATTTT.

The count of this clone is one. The V gene is TRBV29-1, the J gene TRBJ1-1; the match to TRBD1 covers 8 bases. Germline V gene sequence: CDR1 SQVTM, CDR2 ANQGSEA. The CDR3 contains 13 residues. V dropped 7 bases and J dropped 1; count of bases not matched to a gene: 5. In DNA form, the CDR3 reads TGCAGCGGTACAACAGGGGGGAACACTGAAGCTTTCTTT. This translates into CSGTTGGNTEAFF.